This TCR beta chain was captured by sequencing in a study of blood T cell repertoires in COVID-19. Generated by immunoSEQ multiplex PCR, the TCRdb table keeps only in-frame clones and is missing some. The table shows tens of thousands of clones, with 86% occurring only once. From germline, CDR1 is MNHNS and CDR2 SASEGT. Between the trimmed V and J ends, which lost 2 bases and 7 bases, there was a span of 11 bases. This CDR3 has 13 residues. The chain is built from TRBV6-1 and TRBJ1-1; possibly TRBD1 for D (5 bases). Sequencing was done on a sample of peripheral blood. The source is a man in his sixties with acute or convalescent COVID-19. DNA of the CDR3: TGTGCCAGCAGTGAAAGGGGCAGATTTGAAGCTTTCTTT. This codes for CASSERGRFEAFF.